This note documents a single TCR beta chain sequence. Its antigen is as yet unknown. Method: immunoSEQ multiplex PCR; TCRdb's copy keeps in-frame clones and lacks some. The data show roughly 12,000 clones, about nine tenths seen once. This sample is part of a study of a mutant IDH1 vaccine in newly diagnosed glioma. Time point of the sample: week 5, during vaccination. Every vaccine dose comprised 300 ug of mutant IDH1 20-mer peptide plus topical imiquimod. Trimming removed 3 bases at V and 0 bases at J, with 11 bases between. The CDR3 covers 14 residues. Germline CDR1 is GTSNPN and CDR2 is SVGIG (reference sequence).

The sequencing used PBMCs, collected from a glioma patient whose treatment included an IDH1 peptide vaccine. The chain is built from TRBV30 and TRBJ1-1, with D possibly being TRBD1 (6 bases). This clonotype was obtained from a woman in her thirties or forties with glioma. Some clones in this sample may be carry-over from other donors' samples. The CDR3 is CAWRVEGVNTEAFF. CDR3 bases: TGTGCCTGGAGAGTCGAGGGGGTGAACACTGAAGCTTTCTTT.